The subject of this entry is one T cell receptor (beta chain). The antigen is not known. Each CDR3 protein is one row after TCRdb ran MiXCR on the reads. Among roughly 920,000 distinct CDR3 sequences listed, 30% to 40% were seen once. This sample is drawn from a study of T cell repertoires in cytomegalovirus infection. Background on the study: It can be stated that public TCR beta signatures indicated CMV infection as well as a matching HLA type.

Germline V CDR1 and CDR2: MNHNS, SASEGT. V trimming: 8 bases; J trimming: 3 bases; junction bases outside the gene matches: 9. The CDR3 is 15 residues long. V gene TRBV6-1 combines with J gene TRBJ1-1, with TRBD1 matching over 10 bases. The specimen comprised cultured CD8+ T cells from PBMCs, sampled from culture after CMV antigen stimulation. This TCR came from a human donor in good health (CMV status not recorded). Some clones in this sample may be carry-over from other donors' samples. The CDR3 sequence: CASRDRGYRYTEAFF. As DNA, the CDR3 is TGTGCCAGCCGGGACAGGGGCTATAGGTACACTGAAGCTTTCTTT.